Listed below are T cell receptor beta chains from one sample, sequenced in a study of blood T cell repertoires in COVID-19. TCRdb's copy holds only in-frame clones and misses some; the assay was immunoSEQ multiplex PCR. The sample has about 320,000 clones, roughly 85% seen once. The sequenced sample was peripheral blood. Receptors were obtained from a human donor in a cohort sampled during active COVID-19. The CDR3 runs from the conserved cysteine through the conserved F or W. A D gene is named only where the DNA matches it firmly. Where a row states a size, it is once, few, many or the class of an expanded clone; other rows omit it.

j_call clone_size v_call cdr3_length d_call cdr3_nt cdr3_aa
TRBJ1-1 NA TRBV3-1/TRBV3-2 13 NA TGTGCCAGCAGCTCCGGAGACGCTCTCTACGCTTTCTTT CASSSGDALYAFF
TRBJ2-3 NA TRBV27 15 TRBD2 TGTGCCAGCAGTCCTAGCGGGGGGGCTGGGGATACGCAGTATTTT CASSPSGGAGDTQYF
TRBJ1-4 NA TRBV6-1 15 NA TGTGCCAGCAGTGAACTATATACAGGGATAGGAAAACTGTTTTTT CASSELYTGIGKLFF
TRBJ1-6 NA TRBV19 17 NA TGTGCCAGTAGTATTATGACACTCAAACCCGGGGATTCACCCCTCCACTTT CASSIMTLKPGDSPLHF
TRBJ2-3 NA TRBV2 13 NA TGTGCCAGCAGCCGGGAGAATAAGGATACGCAGTATTTT CASSRENKDTQYF
TRBJ1-1 NA TRBV6-5 15 NA TGTGCCAGCAGTTACTCGAGGGTAGGGGGCACTGAAGCTTTCTTT CASSYSRVGGTEAFF
TRBJ1-1 NA TRBV6-6 19 NA TGTGCCAGCACCTACGGCGGCGGGATAGTACAACGAATGAACACTGAAGCTTTCTTT CASTYGGGIVQRMNTEAFF
TRBJ2-2 NA TRBV12-5 14 NA TGTGCTAGTGGTTTGTTACAGCACACCGGGGAGCTGTTTTTT CASGLLQHTGELFF
TRBJ1-4 NA TRBV2 17 NA TGTGCCAGCAGAAAGGGACACGCTCTTATTACTAATGAAAAACTGTTTTTT CASRKGHALITNEKLFF
TRBJ2-5 NA TRBV5-4 14 TRBD2 TGTGCCAGCAGCCCGGGGGGGACCCAAGAGACCCAGTACTTC CASSPGGTQETQYF
TRBJ1-1 NA TRBV18 16 TRBD1 TGTGCCAGCTCACCGTTGCAGGGGACAGGGACGACTGAAGCTTTCTTT CASSPLQGTGTTEAFF
TRBJ1-1 once TRBV24-1 16 NA TGTGCCACCAGAACCTCCCAGGGTTCGGATAGCACTGAAGCTTTCTTT CATRTSQGSDSTEAFF
TRBJ1-5 NA TRBV15 13 NA TGTGCCACCAGCATGGGTTTGGGGGGGCCCCAGCATTTT CATSMGLGGPQHF
TRBJ1-5 NA TRBV24-1 13 NA TGTGCCACCAGTGACTCAGGGGTCCAGACCCAGCATTTT CATSDSGVQTQHF
TRBJ2-1 NA TRBV6-5 14 NA TGTGCCAGCAGTTACCGACAACGACAGAATGAGCAGTTCTTC CASSYRQRQNEQFF
TRBJ1-3 NA TRBV25-1 13 TRBD1 TGTGCCAGCAGCAGGGGGCACGGAAACACCATATATTTT CASSRGHGNTIYF
TRBJ1-1 once TRBV5-1 15 TRBD1 TGCGCCAGCAGCTTGCGATGGGGACAGGGTGTTGAAGCTTTCTTT CASSLRWGQGVEAFF
TRBJ1-6 few TRBV3-1/TRBV3-2 14 TRBD1 TGTGCCAGCAGCCCAGAGACAGGGTATTCACCCCTCCACTTT CASSPETGYSPLHF
TRBJ1-1 NA TRBV30 11 NA TGTGCCTGGAGTCCACCGGGACTGGCTTTCTTT CAWSPPGLAFF
TRBJ1-6 NA TRBV5-5 17 TRBD1 TGTGCCAGCAGCGGCGACAGGGACAGCTCCTATAATTCACCCCTCCACTTT CASSGDRDSSYNSPLHF